This record concerns one T cell receptor beta chain sequence. TCRdb used MiXCR to reprocess the RACE reads, holding one entry per CDR3 protein. This table holds over 95,000 distinct CDR3 sequences, around 12% found once. The sample belongs to a study of human T cells and chemical hapten exposure. Looking at the study overall: Upper-back patch tests with 0.01% DPC were read at 6 days. The patients were mostly female; they had alopecia areata, totalis or universalis.

Time point noted: patch test 1, 2 weeks after DPC sensitization. As to treatment: therapeutic diphenylcyclopropenone sensitization with weekly scalp DPC. Non-pregnant alopecia patients aged 18 to 70, suitable for DPC therapy. This clonotype was obtained from a middle-aged woman with alopecia areata. Some clones in this sample may be carry-over from other donors' samples. The sequencing used whole blood, collected in connection with sensitization to the hapten diphenylcyclopropenone (DPC).

The CDR3: CASSFEGQNIQYF. The CDR3 nucleotides are TGTGCCAGCAGCTTCGAGGGACAAAACATTCAGTACTTC. The chain employs TRBV7-9 and TRBJ2-4; the D gene could be TRBD1 or TRBD2 (5 bases each). V gave up 3 bases and J gave up 5 bases, with 8 bases separating them. The CDR3 runs 13 residues. The germline CDR1 and CDR2 sequences are SEHNR and FQNEAQ (reference sequence). Using reference TRBV7-9 and TRBJ2-4 for the parts outside the CDR3, the full variable domain is DTGVSQNPRHKITKRGQNVTFRCDPISEHNRLYWYRQTLGQGPEFLTYFQNEAQLEKSRLLSDRFSAERPKGSFSTLEIQRTEQGDSAMYLCASSFEGQNIQYFGAGTRLSVL.